This T cell receptor (beta chain) came from a study of T cells after yellow fever vaccination. By 5'RACE template switching, TCR cDNA was produced, with a universal primer site and UMIs added in the process. MiXCR, applied by TCRdb to the 5' RACE reads, yields one record per CDR3 protein. This table holds about 580,000 distinct CDR3 sequences, less than 20% found once. This clonotype was found a few times. Its antigen is as yet unknown. Study findings and constraints: A large majority of primary-vaccination clones showed up again after the booster (roughly 95% CD4, about 87% CD8).

CDR1 and CDR2 from the germline V gene are DFQATT and SNEGSKA (reference sequence). The CDR3 extends over 15 amino acids. Germline trimming cut 5 bases from V and 3 bases from J; bases unmatched to any gene: 10. The origin of this receptor is a man younger than 30 who received the YFV17D yellow fever vaccine. Sequencing was performed on PBMCs, taken 5 to 6 days after the first yellow fever vaccination. The chain is built from TRBV20-1 and TRBJ1-2, with 9 bases aligning to TRBD1. The CDR3 bases are TGCAGTGCTTCCCATTGGGACAGGGTCCACTATGGCTACACCTTC. Translated, it gives CSASHWDRVHYGYTF.